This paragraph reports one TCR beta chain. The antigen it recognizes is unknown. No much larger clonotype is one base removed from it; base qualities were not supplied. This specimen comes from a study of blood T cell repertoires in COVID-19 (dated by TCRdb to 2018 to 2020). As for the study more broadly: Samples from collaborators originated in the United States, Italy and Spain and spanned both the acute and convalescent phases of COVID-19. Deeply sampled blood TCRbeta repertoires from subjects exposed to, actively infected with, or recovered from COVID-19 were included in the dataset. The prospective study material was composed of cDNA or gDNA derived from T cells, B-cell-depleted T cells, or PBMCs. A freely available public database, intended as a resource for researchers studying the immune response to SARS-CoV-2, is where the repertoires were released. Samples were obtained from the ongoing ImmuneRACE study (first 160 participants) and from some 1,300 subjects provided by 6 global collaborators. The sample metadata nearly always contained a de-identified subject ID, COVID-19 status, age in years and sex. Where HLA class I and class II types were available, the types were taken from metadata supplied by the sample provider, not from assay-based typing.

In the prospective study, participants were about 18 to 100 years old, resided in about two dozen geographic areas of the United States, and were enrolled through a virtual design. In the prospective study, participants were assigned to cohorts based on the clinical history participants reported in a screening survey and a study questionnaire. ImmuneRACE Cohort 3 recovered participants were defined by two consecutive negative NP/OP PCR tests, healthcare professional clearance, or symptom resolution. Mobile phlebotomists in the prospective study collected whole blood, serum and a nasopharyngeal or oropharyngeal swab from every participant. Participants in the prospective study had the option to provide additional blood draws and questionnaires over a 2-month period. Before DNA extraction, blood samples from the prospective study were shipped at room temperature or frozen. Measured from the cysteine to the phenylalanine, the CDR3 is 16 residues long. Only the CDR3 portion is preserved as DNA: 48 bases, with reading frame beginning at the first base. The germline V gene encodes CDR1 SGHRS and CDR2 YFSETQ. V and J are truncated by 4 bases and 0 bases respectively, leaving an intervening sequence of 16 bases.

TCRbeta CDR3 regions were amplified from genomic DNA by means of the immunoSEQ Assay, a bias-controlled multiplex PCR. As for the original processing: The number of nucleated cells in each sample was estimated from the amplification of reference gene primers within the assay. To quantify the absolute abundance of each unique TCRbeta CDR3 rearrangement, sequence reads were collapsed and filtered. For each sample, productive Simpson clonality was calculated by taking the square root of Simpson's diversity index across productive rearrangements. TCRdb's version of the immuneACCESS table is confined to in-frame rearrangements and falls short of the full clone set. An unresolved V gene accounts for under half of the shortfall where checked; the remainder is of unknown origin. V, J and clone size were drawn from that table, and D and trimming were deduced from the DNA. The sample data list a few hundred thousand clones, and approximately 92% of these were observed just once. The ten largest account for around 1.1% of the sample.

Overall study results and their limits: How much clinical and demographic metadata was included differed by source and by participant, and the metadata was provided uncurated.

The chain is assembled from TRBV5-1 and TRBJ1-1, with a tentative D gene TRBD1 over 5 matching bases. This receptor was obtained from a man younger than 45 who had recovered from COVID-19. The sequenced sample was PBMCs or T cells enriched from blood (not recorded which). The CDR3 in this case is CASSPGQNRMNTEAFF. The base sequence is TGCGCCAGCAGCCCAGGGCAGAACCGTATGAACACTGAAGCTTTCTTT. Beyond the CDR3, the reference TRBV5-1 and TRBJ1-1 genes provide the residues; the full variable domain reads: KAGVTQTPRYLIKTRGQQVTLSCSPISGHRSVSWYQQTPGQGLQFLFEYFSETQRNKGNFPGRFSGRQFSNSRSEMNVSTLELGDSALYLCASSPGQNRMNTEAFFGQGTRLTVV.